The 15 T cell receptor beta chains in this list originate from one sample, sequenced in a study of cytomegalovirus exposure and HLA in healthy donors. PCR employed 60 Vbeta and 13 Jbeta primers. Using immunoSEQ multiplex PCR, the repertoire was profiled, and TCRdb retains in-frame clones only, with some absent. The sample gives about 190,000 clones, roughly four fifths of which show up once; around 1.9% is in the top ten. Sample: PBMCs. The receptors come from a man aged 18 to 30 in good health and CMV-seronegative.

The rearrangement links TRBV4-1 to TRBJ2-4; a weak D match, TRBD1 (6 bases). This CDR3 has 17 residues. The germline V gene encodes CDR1 MGHRA and CDR2 YSYEKL. V dropped 1 base and J dropped 3 bases, with 16 bases sitting between them. The CDR3 loop is CASSQGSQGKVKNIQYF. The CDR3 nucleotides read TGCGCCAGCAGCCAAGGAAGCCAGGGGAAGGTCAAAAACATTCAGTACTTC.

This clone was detected only a few times. The chain links TRBV27 to TRBJ1-5; D might be TRBD1 (5 bases). The V end lost 2 bases, the J end lost 2 bases, and 10 bases lay between the germline ends. Germline lookup yields CDR1 MNHEY and CDR2 SMNVEV (reference sequence). This CDR3 spans 15 amino acids. CDR3 nucleotides: TGTGCCAGCAGTTTAGCAGGGCTGGGCAATCAGCCCCAGCATTTT. The encoded protein is CASSLAGLGNQPQHF.

This chain connects TRBV5-8 to TRBJ2-7, with D possibly matching TRBD2 (5 bases). Germline CDR1 SGHTS, CDR2 YDEGEE. V dropped 3 bases and J dropped 1 base, with 17 bases sitting between them. The CDR3 loop spans 16 amino acids. The CDR3 region has the DNA TGTGCCAGCAGCTACAAAAAGGTGGGGAGATCCTACGAGCAGTACTTC. This sequence encodes CASSYKKVGRSYEQYF.

This clone has a handful of counts. This sequence joins TRBV11-2 and TRBJ2-2; D possibly corresponds to TRBD1 (5 bases). The CDR3 length is 17 residues. Deletions cut 0 bases from V and 5 bases from J, with 16 bases between. The germline CDR1 and CDR2 sequences are SGHAT and FQNNGV. This CDR3 reads CASSLDLGRARTGELFF. In DNA form, the CDR3 reads TGTGCCAGCAGCTTAGATCTTGGCAGGGCGCGGACCGGGGAGCTGTTTTTT.

The gene calls are TRBV7-6 and TRBJ2-5; tentatively, D is TRBD2 (6 bases). Germline V CDR1 and CDR2: SGHVS, FNYEAQ. The CDR3 covers 18 residues. V gave up 5 bases and J gave up 2 bases, with 24 bases separating them. The CDR3 here is CASSRPIGAGWRQETQYF. CDR3 sequence (DNA): TGTGCCAGCAGCCGACCTATAGGGGCGGGGTGGCGGCAAGAGACCCAGTACTTC. The full variable domain, its missing parts supplied by reference TRBV7-6 and TRBJ2-5, is GAGVSQSPRYKVTKRGQDVALRCDPISGHVSLYWYRQALGQGPEFLTYFNYEAQQDKSGLPNDRFSAERPEGSISTLTIQRTEQRDSAMYRCASSRPIGAGWRQETQYFGPGTRLLVL.

This rearrangement joins TRBV30 to TRBJ2-2, with TRBD2 matching over 9 bases. The V segment lost 6 bases and the J segment 6 bases; nucleotides outside the gene matches: 11. The CDR3 contains 15 residues. Germline CDR1 reads GTSNPN; CDR2 reads SVGIG (reference sequence). Here the CDR3 reads CACPGSGRVAGELFF. The CDR3 nucleotides read TGTGCCTGTCCTGGTAGCGGGAGAGTGGCCGGGGAGCTGTTTTTT.

The V and J genes are TRBV7-9 and TRBJ2-5; 8 bases align to TRBD2. The CDR3 runs 15 residues. The V and J ends lost 3 bases and 1 base, in that order; junction bases with no gene match: 4. Germline V gene sequence: CDR1 SEHNR, CDR2 FQNEAQ (reference sequence). CDR3 in DNA: TGTGCCAGCAGCTTGGGGGGGACTAGCCAAGAGACCCAGTACTTC. Its translation: CASSLGGTSQETQYF.

This clone has only a few counts. This chain joins TRBV10-3 and TRBJ2-3; maybe TRBD2 (6 bases). Deletions cut 8 bases from V and 2 bases from J, with 17 bases between. Germline CDR1 is ENHRY and CDR2 is SYGVKD. The length of the CDR3 is 15 residues. The DNA of the CDR3 is TGTGCCATCGCCCTTGGGGGACTGCTCACAGATACGCAGTATTTT. It encodes CAIALGGLLTDTQYF.

The rearrangement joins TRBV11-3 to TRBJ2-2; 7 nucleotides agree with TRBD1. CDR1 is SGHNT, CDR2 YENEEA, per germline. CDR3 size: 16 residues. V shed 0 bases, J shed 0 bases, and the junction held 1 base outside the gene matches. The CDR3 loop reads CASSLETGTNTGELFF. The CDR3 nucleotides read TGTGCCAGCAGCTTAGAGACAGGGACGAACACCGGGGAGCTGTTTTTT.

This clone has only one observation. The chain employs TRBV2 and TRBJ1-4; TRBD1 matches 10 bases. Germline CDR1 is SNHLY and CDR2 is FYNNEI. After removal of 7 bases from V and 2 bases from J, the junction contained 13 bases not matched to a gene. The CDR3 consists of 18 residues. The chain's CDR3 is CASNRQGAHSLTNEKLFF. For the CDR3, the DNA is TGTGCCAGCAACCGACAGGGGGCTCATTCTCTGACTAATGAAAAACTGTTTTTT.

This clone was detected a few times. The V call is TRBV9, the J call TRBJ2-6, with D tentatively TRBD2 (7 bases). Germline V lookup: CDR1 SGDLS, CDR2 YYNGEE. V shed 2 bases and J shed 0 bases, with 15 bases lying between them. The CDR3 consists of 18 residues. The CDR3 DNA reads as TGTGCCAGCAGCGTCAAAGGGGGGGCCAGCTCTGGGGCCAACGTCCTGACTTTC. It encodes CASSVKGGASSGANVLTF.

This chain joins TRBV13 and TRBJ1-5, with 8 bases fitting TRBD1. This CDR3 is 19 amino acids long. The germline V gene encodes CDR1 PRHDT and CDR2 FYEKMQ (reference sequence). The junction had 19 bases not matched to a gene; V was cut back by 3 bases and J by 6 bases. The CDR3 DNA reads as TGTGCCAGCAGCTTCTCGGGGTCCCTGGGGCCACAGGGGGGTCAGCCCCAGCATTTT. Translation gives CASSFSGSLGPQGGQPQHF.

This clone has a handful of counts. The V call is TRBV9, the J call TRBJ2-1; 7 bases fit TRBD1. Germline V gene lookup returns CDR1 SGDLS and CDR2 YYNGEE. CDR3 size: 16 residues. The ends lost 1 base at V and 8 bases at J; junction bases unmatched: 12. In DNA form, the CDR3 reads TGTGCCAGCAGCGTAACACCGGGACAGATCTGGGATGAGCAGTTCTTC. Translating gives CASSVTPGQIWDEQFF. Based on the CDR3 plus reference TRBV9 and TRBJ2-1, the full variable domain is DSGVTQTPKHLITATGQRVTLRCSPRSGDLSVYWYQQSLDQGLQFLIQYYNGEERAKGNILERFSAQQFPDLHSELNLSSLELGDSALYFCASSVTPGQIWDEQFFGPGTRLTVL.

The chain has TRBV11-2 and TRBJ2-5; 14 nucleotides agree with TRBD2. Germline CDR1 reads SGHAT; CDR2 reads FQNNGV. The CDR3 sequence is 15 residues long. The J segment lost 4 bases and the V segment lost 3 bases, leaving 1 base of the junction unmatched. DNA of the CDR3: TGTGCCAGCAGCTTCGGACTAGCGGGAGGAGAGACCCAGTACTTC. Translated, it gives CASSFGLAGGETQYF.

The rearrangement uses TRBV5-4 and TRBJ2-2; 7 bases align to TRBD2. V shed 1 base and J 1 base; nucleotides not matched to a gene: 4. The CDR3 has 16 amino acids. Per germline, CDR1 SGHNT and CDR2 YYREEE (reference sequence). The CDR3 DNA reads as TGTGCCAGCAGCTTGTTTGGGAGGGAGAACACCGGGGAGCTGTTTTTT. Encoded protein: CASSLFGRENTGELFF.